Sequencing of this TCR beta chain was carried out in a study of identical twins. Each CDR3 protein gets one entry after TCRdb re-called the 5' RACE reads with MiXCR. This sample has roughly 570,000 distinct CDR3 sequences; roughly 9.9% occur once, and the top ten carry roughly 3%. Germline-derived CDR1 and CDR2 are ENHRY and SYGVKD. Trimming stripped 0 bases from V and 2 bases from J, with 7 bases between. CDR3 length: 14 amino acids. In its sample, this clonotype was seen many times. These sequences were also reported in another study, on yellow fever vaccine responses in identical twins.

The source is a woman aged 18-29 years in good health. The V call is TRBV10-3, the J call TRBJ2-5; D gene ambiguous. The sequencing input was PBMCs. CDR3 protein: CAISESRLQETQYF. The CDR3 region has the DNA TGTGCCATCAGTGAGTCGAGACTTCAAGAGACCCAGTACTTC.